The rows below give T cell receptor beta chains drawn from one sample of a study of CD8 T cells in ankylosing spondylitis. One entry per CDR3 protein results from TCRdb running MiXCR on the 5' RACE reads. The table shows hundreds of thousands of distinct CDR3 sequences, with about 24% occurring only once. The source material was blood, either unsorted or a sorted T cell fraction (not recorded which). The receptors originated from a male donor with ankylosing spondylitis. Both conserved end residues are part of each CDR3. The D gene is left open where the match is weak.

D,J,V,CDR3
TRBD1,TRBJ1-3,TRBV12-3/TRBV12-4,CATSDRASGNTIYF
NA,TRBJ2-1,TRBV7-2,CASSYGLQTYNEQFF
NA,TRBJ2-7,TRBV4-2,CASSQGSSFRYEQYF
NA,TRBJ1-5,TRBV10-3,CAISESRGTGPSNQPQHF
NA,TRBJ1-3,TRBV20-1,CSASEGFKGNTIYF
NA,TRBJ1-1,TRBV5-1,CASSLTTGNTEAFF
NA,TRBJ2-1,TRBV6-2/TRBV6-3,CASSHGTYNEQFF
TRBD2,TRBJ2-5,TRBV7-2,CASSPGASGKITQYF
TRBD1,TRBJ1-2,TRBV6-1,CASNIPGGGYPRSNYGYTF
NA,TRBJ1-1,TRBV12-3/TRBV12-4,CASSQGGAEAFF
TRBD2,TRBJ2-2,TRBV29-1,CSVDISGSVGELFF
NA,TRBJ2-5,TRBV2,CASGGRRAQETQYF
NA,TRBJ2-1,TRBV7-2,CASSSTASYNEQFF
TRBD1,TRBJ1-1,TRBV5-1,CATSRDRVDTEAFF
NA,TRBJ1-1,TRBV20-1,CSASSQGRGIGEAFF
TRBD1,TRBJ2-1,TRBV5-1,CASSQGDSGSYNEQFF